This T cell receptor beta chain appears in the sequencing data of a study of cytomegalovirus exposure and HLA in healthy donors. Whole-study results and caveats: The classifier, whose performance was assessed in both the original and validation cohorts, reportedly diagnosed cytomegalovirus status with high specificity and sensitivity. It was assumed in the presence/absence analyses that sequencing depth was roughly uniform across donors.

Nominally healthy donors provided the samples, though records likely missed some immune exposures. This clone was counted between two and nine times. What it binds is not known. The PCR made use of 60 Vbeta and 13 Jbeta primers. Generated by immunoSEQ multiplex PCR, the TCRdb table keeps only in-frame clones and is missing some. Of around 150,000 clones in the sample, about four fifths were seen once. V was clipped by 0 bases and J by 3 bases, with 9 bases between them. Per the germline V gene, CDR1 is SGHAT and CDR2 is FQNNGV. The CDR3 loop spans 14 amino acids. The sample comprised PBMCs. This receptor was taken from a man younger than 40 in good health and CMV-seropositive. The chain employs TRBV11-2 and TRBJ2-7; a weak D match, TRBD1 (6 bases). The CDR3 sequence: CASSLERGGYEQYF. CDR3 bases: TGTGCCAGCAGCTTAGAAAGAGGGGGCTACGAGCAGTACTTC.